The 14 T cell receptor beta chains given below trace back to one sample, sequenced in a study of identical twins. MiXCR was run by TCRdb on the 5' RACE reads, yielding one entry per CDR3 protein. Here the sample spans a few hundred thousand distinct CDR3 sequences, 8.5% to 10% being singletons. The sample comprised naive T cells sorted from blood. These receptors all come from a woman in her forties or fifties in good health.

This clonotype was detected ten times or more. This chain links TRBV5-1 with TRBJ1-1; D gene ambiguous. Trimming took 3 bases from V and 1 from J, leaving 7 bases between them. The CDR3 contains 13 residues. Germline CDR1 reads SGHRS; CDR2 reads YFSETQ. The chain's CDR3 is CASSSKANTEAFF. CDR3 bases: TGCGCCAGCAGCTCCAAGGCGAACACTGAAGCTTTCTTT.

At least ten counts were recorded for this clonotype. The chain joins TRBV3-1 to TRBJ2-2; D is unclear. Trimming took 1 base from V and 5 from J, leaving 5 bases between them. The germline V gene has CDR1 LGHDT and CDR2 YNNKEL (reference sequence). The CDR3 loop spans 13 amino acids. The CDR3 loop reads CASSQGGTGELFF. As DNA, the CDR3 is TGTGCCAGCAGCCAAGGCGGAACCGGGGAGCTGTTTTTT.

The chain uses TRBV18 and TRBJ1-4, with D hard to call. This CDR3 is 16 amino acids long. Per germline, CDR1 KGHSH and CDR2 LQKENI. V was shortened by 1 base and J by 0 bases, with 9 bases between the two germline ends. This chain's CDR3 is CASSPLHQATNEKLFF. The CDR3 DNA sequence: TGTGCCAGCTCACCACTTCACCAGGCAACTAATGAAAAACTGTTTTTT.

Many counts were recorded for this clonotype. The chain uses TRBV18 and TRBJ2-6; D is unclear. The germline V and J ends were trimmed by 3 bases and 1 base, with 10 bases remaining between them. The CDR3 has 16 residues. The germline gives CDR1 KGHSH, CDR2 LQKENI. The CDR3 region is CASSPGRQSGANVLTF. CDR3 sequence (DNA): TGTGCCAGCTCACCCGGTCGACAATCTGGGGCCAACGTCCTGACTTTC. Combining the CDR3 with reference TRBV18 and TRBJ2-6 gives the whole variable domain NAGVMQNPRHLVRRRGQEARLRCSPMKGHSHVYWYRQLPEEGLKFMVYLQKENIIDESGMPKERFSAEFPKEGPSILRIQQVVRGDSAAYFCASSPGRQSGANVLTFGAGSRLTVL.

The chain combines TRBV9 with TRBJ1-1, with D perhaps TRBD1 (5 bases). V lost 0 bases to trimming and J lost 0 bases, with 6 bases between them. This CDR3 is 14 amino acids long. Germline CDR1 reads SGDLS; CDR2 reads YYNGEE. The CDR3 region has the DNA TGTGCCAGCAGCGTAGGACAGCTGAACACTGAAGCTTTCTTT. Its protein is CASSVGQLNTEAFF.

The V and J genes are TRBV12-3 or TRBV12-4 and TRBJ2-3; the match to TRBD2 covers 8 bases. Unmatched junction bases numbered 9, after V lost 5 bases and J lost 14 bases. The CDR3 is 12 amino acids. For the CDR3, the DNA is TGTGCCAGCAGTCCCGGACTAGCTTCGGGGTATTTT. As protein: CASSPGLASGYF.

The table lists this clonotype with a few counts. This chain joins TRBV29-1 and TRBJ2-7, with a weak D call TRBD2 (6 bases). The CDR3 is 14 amino acids. CDR1 and CDR2 (germline): SQVTM, ANQGSEA. V shed 7 bases and J shed 3 bases, with 19 bases lying between them. This CDR3 is CSASPSALNYEQYF. DNA of the CDR3: TGCAGCGCATCACCTAGCGCCTTAAACTACGAGCAGTACTTC.

This chain connects TRBV24-1 to TRBJ1-5; D uncertain. The CDR3 contains 14 residues. V gave up 3 bases and J gave up 8 bases, with 13 bases separating them. From germline, CDR1 is KGHDR and CDR2 SFDVKD. The CDR3 protein is CATSDPDRREPQHF. DNA of the CDR3: TGTGCCACCAGTGATCCGGACCGGAGGGAGCCCCAGCATTTT.

This chain joins TRBV19 and TRBJ2-3; maybe TRBD2 (6 bases). The V gene lost 0 bases and the J gene lost 3 bases, with 13 bases spanning the gap. Germline V gene lookup returns CDR1 LNHDA and CDR2 SQIVND (reference sequence). The CDR3 covers 16 residues. The CDR3: CASSIDPRRGTDTQYF. CDR3 DNA sequence: TGTGCCAGTAGTATAGATCCGCGGCGGGGAACAGATACGCAGTATTTT.

The gene calls are TRBV7-6 and TRBJ2-1; 9 bases align to TRBD2. V shed 4 bases and J 1 base; nucleotides not matched to a gene: 8. Germline values: CDR1 SGHVS, CDR2 FNYEAQ. The CDR3 covers 17 residues. The chain's CDR3 is CASSSDGGRASYNEQFF. The CDR3 nucleotides are TGTGCCAGCAGCTCGGATGGCGGGAGGGCTTCCTACAATGAGCAGTTCTTC. The full variable domain, completed using reference TRBV7-6 and TRBJ2-1, is GAGVSQSPRYKVTKRGQDVALRCDPISGHVSLYWYRQALGQGPEFLTYFNYEAQQDKSGLPNDRFSAERPEGSISTLTIQRTEQRDSAMYRCASSSDGGRASYNEQFFGPGTRLTVL.

This clonotype turned up a few times. This rearrangement joins TRBV5-5 to TRBJ2-7, with TRBD2 matching 7 bases. V lost 4 bases to trimming and J lost 4 bases; unmatched junction nucleotides: 5. There are 13 residues in the CDR3. Germline CDR1 and CDR2: SGHKS and YYEKEE (reference sequence). The CDR3 DNA follows: TGTGCCAGCAGCCCCGGGGAGGGGTACGAGCAGTACGTC. This sequence encodes CASSPGEGYEQYV.

A few counts support this clonotype. The chain has TRBV27 and TRBJ2-1, with no clear D. The CDR3 spans 11 residues. Germline V gives CDR1 MNHEY, CDR2 SMNVEV (reference sequence). V was cut by 5 bases and J by 10 bases, with 9 bases left in between. The CDR3, as DNA: TGTGCCAGCAGTCACTACACGGAGCAGTTCTTC. Amino acids: CASSHYTEQFF.

The chain combines TRBV10-3 with TRBJ2-6, with 14 positions matching TRBD2. V lost 11 bases and J lost 3; bases outside the gene matches: 6. Germline lookup yields CDR1 ENHRY and CDR2 SYGVKD. The CDR3 covers 16 residues. The CDR3 here is CAATSGRALGANVLTF. The CDR3 DNA reads as TGTGCCGCGACTAGCGGGAGGGCACTTGGGGCCAACGTCCTGACTTTC.

This clonotype has a count of ten or more. The chain couples TRBV20-1 to TRBJ2-7; TRBD1 is a possible D gene (5 bases). Looked up from germline, CDR1 is DFQATT and CDR2 is SNEGSKA (reference sequence). Trimming took off 3 bases at V and 2 bases at J, with 17 bases between the two ends. This CDR3 is built from 15 residues. This CDR3 is CSARAPYRPTYEQYF. CDR3 nucleotides: TGCAGTGCTAGGGCCCCATACAGGCCAACCTACGAGCAGTACTTC.